This T cell receptor (beta chain) was obtained from a study of blood T cell repertoires in COVID-19 (dated by TCRdb to about 2020). Looking at the study overall: The collaborator samples originated in the United States, Italy and Spain and spanned the acute and convalescent phases of COVID-19. Nearly every sample came with metadata listing a de-identified subject ID, COVID-19 status, age in years and sex. The material from the prospective study consisted of cDNA or gDNA derived from T cells, B-cell-depleted T cells, or PBMCs. Deeply sampled blood TCRbeta repertoires from subjects exposed to, actively infected with, or recovered from COVID-19 were included in the dataset. The samples were drawn from the first 160 participants of the ongoing ImmuneRACE study and from under 1,500 subjects provided by 6 global collaborators. The repertoires were made available in a free public database intended to serve as a resource for research on the immune response to SARS-CoV-2. Where HLA class I and class II types were available, the types were taken from metadata supplied by the sample provider, not from assay-based typing.

In regard to this clone: Its antigen has not been determined. It has no much larger one-base neighbor in the sample; base qualities were not kept.

The germline V gene specifies WSHSY as CDR1 and SAAADI as CDR2. Trimming takes 4 bases from V and 7 bases from J, and the germline ends sit 11 bases apart. Taken from cysteine to phenylalanine, the CDR3 has 13 residues. Only the CDR3 portion is preserved as DNA: 39 bases, with reading frame beginning at the first base. Overall study outcomes, separate from this receptor: The amount of clinical and demographic metadata varied by source and participant and was provided uncurated.

The collaborating institutions used their own protocols to collect whole blood in K2EDTA tubes. For TCRbeta analysis, collaborator samples were shipped as frozen whole blood, as isolated PBMCs, or as DNA extracted from either sample type. The immunoSEQ Assay, a bias-controlled multiplex PCR, was used to amplify TCRbeta CDR3 regions from genomic DNA. The paper's data handling went like this. Nucleated cell counts per sample were estimated from amplification of reference gene primers within the assay. To quantify the absolute abundance of each unique TCRbeta CDR3 rearrangement, sequence reads were collapsed and filtered. For each sample, productive Simpson clonality was calculated by taking the square root of Simpson's diversity index across productive rearrangements. The immuneACCESS repertoire file appears here via TCRdb, limited to in-frame rearrangements. These files lack a portion of the clones; in checked studies, under half of the deficit traces to unresolved V genes, and the cause of the others is not known. V, J and clone size reflect that table, while D and trimming were determined from the DNA. This sample is represented by about 29,000 clones; roughly 73% of them were singletons. Approximately 8.6% of the sample is held by the ten biggest clonotypes.

The sequence derives from a woman aged 70-85 years with active or convalescent COVID-19. The specimen was peripheral blood. Here the chain combines TRBV10-2 and TRBJ2-4, with a tentative D gene TRBD1 over 6 matching bases. The CDR3 is CASSVNRENIQYF. The nucleotide sequence reads TGCGCCAGCAGTGTGAACAGGGAGAACATTCAGTACTTC.